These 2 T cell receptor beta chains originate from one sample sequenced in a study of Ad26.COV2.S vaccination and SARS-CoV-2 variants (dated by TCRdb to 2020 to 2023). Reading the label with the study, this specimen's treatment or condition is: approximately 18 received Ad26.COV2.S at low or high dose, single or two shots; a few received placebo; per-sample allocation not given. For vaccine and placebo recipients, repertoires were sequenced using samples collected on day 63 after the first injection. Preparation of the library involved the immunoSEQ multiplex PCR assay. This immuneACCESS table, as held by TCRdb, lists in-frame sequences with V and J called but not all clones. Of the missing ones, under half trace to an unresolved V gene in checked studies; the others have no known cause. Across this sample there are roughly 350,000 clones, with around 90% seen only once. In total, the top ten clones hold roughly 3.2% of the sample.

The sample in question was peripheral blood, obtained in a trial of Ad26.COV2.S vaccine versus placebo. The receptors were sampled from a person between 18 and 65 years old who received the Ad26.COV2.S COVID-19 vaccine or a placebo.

This CDR3 reads CASTRLAGGLETQYF. In DNA form, the CDR3 reads TGTGCCAGCACCCGACTGGCGGGGGGGCTAGAGACCCAGTACTTC. The rearrangement joins TRBV6-5 to TRBJ2-5, with TRBD2 identical over 9 bases. This CDR3 comprises 15 residues. The germline gives CDR1 MNHEY, CDR2 SVGAGI. Losses at the gene ends were 7 bases for V and 4 bases for J; bases not matched to a gene: 10.

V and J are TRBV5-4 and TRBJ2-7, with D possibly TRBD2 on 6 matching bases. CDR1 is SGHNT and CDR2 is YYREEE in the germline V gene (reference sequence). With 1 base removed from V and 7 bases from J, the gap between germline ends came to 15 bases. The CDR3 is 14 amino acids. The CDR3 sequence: CASSLWGVSREQYF. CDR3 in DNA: TGTGCCAGCAGCTTGTGGGGGGTCTCACGGGAGCAGTACTTC.